These 32 T cell receptor beta chains came from one sample sequenced in a study of T cell repertoires in cytomegalovirus infection. TCRdb re-called the reads with MiXCR, one entry per CDR3 protein. There are some 500,000 distinct CDR3 sequences in the sample; around two fifths occur only once, and around 48% lies in the top ten. The antigens of these receptors remain unknown. The input for sequencing was cultured PBMCs, taken from culture after CMV antigen stimulation. The receptors shown here come from a human donor in good health (CMV status not recorded). Some clones in this sample may be carry-over from other donors' samples.

The CDR3 reads CSARVGVYDQPQHF. Written as DNA, the CDR3 is TGCAGTGCTAGAGTAGGGGTGTACGATCAGCCCCAGCATTTT. The chain recombines TRBV20-1 with TRBJ1-5; tentative D call: TRBD1 (5 bases). Trimming shortened V by 1 base and J by 5 bases, and 12 bases separated the two germline ends. The CDR3 runs 14 residues. From germline, CDR1 is DFQATT and CDR2 SNEGSKA (reference sequence).

This clonotype came up a few times. The chain employs TRBV6-1 and TRBJ1-4, with TRBD1 as a possible D gene (5 bases). This CDR3 is 15 amino acids long. Germline V gene data show CDR1 as MNHNS and CDR2 as SASEGT. V was clipped by 1 base and J by 8 bases, with 14 bases between them. The chain's CDR3 is CASSEGGRVGEKLFF. CDR3 sequence (DNA): TGTGCCAGCAGTGAAGGCGGCAGGGTAGGGGAAAAACTGTTTTTT.

This clonotype was seen many times. J is TRBJ1-1 and V is TRBV7-9; TRBD1 is a possible D gene (6 bases). Trimming left V 4 bases short and J 1 base short, with 10 bases between. Germline V gives CDR1 SEHNR, CDR2 FQNEAQ (reference sequence). CDR3 size: 14 residues. The CDR3 coding sequence is TGTGCCAGCAGCTACATGACAGGGAACACTGAAGCTTTCTTT. This sequence encodes CASSYMTGNTEAFF.

Ten or more counts support this clonotype. The V gene is TRBV7-2, the J gene TRBJ2-5, with D hard to call. Between the trimmed V and J ends, which lost 1 base and 4 bases, there was a span of 10 bases. Per germline, CDR1 SGHTA and CDR2 FQGNSA. The CDR3 totals 14 residues. CDR3 DNA sequence: TGTGCCAGCAGCTTAGTATCATGGGGAGAGACCCAGTACTTC. Translating it yields CASSLVSWGETQYF.

The chain employs TRBV2 and TRBJ2-1, with D possibly being TRBD1 (8 bases). V lost 4 bases, J lost 12 bases, and 28 bases lay in between. In germline, CDR1 is SNHLY, CDR2 FYNNEI. The CDR3 has 17 residues. CDR3 DNA: TGTGCCAGCAGTGTCCCTCCTGGGACAGGACCCGGGGGGTCGCAGTTCTTC. Residues: CASSVPPGTGPGGSQFF.

The V call is TRBV12-3 or TRBV12-4, the J call TRBJ1-2, with TRBD1 as a possible D gene (6 bases). The CDR3 contains 11 residues. Trimming stripped 6 bases from V and 11 bases from J, with 13 bases between. Here the CDR3 reads CASSRAGVYTF. The CDR3 DNA is TGTGCCAGCAGCCGCGCAGGGGTTTACACCTTC.

The chain couples TRBV5-1 to TRBJ2-4; D is perhaps TRBD2 (5 bases). Germline V gene data show CDR1 as SGHRS and CDR2 as YFSETQ. V lost 0 bases to trimming and J lost 8 bases, with 12 bases between them. This CDR3 contains 14 residues. In nucleotides, the CDR3 is TGCGCCAGCAGCTTGGGGGAGTTGATAGACATTCAGTACTTC. It encodes CASSLGELIDIQYF.

The chain couples TRBV6-1 to TRBJ1-1; D perhaps matches TRBD1 (5 bases). V was shortened by 7 bases and J by 2 bases, with 14 bases between the two germline ends. This CDR3 is 14 amino acids long. From germline, CDR1 is MNHNS and CDR2 SASEGT. CDR3 bases: TGTGCCAGCACTTGGGGACCAGCTAACACTGAAGCTTTCTTT. This sequence encodes CASTWGPANTEAFF.

This chain links TRBV7-6 with TRBJ1-1; D is unresolved. Germline CDR1 SGHVS, CDR2 FNYEAQ. V lost 5 bases and J lost 0, with 7 bases in between. There are 13 residues in the CDR3. CDR3 in DNA: TGTGCCAGCAGCGTTCACTTGAACACTGAAGCTTTCTTT. It encodes CASSVHLNTEAFF. The whole variable domain, remainder taken from reference TRBV7-6 and TRBJ1-1, is GAGVSQSPRYKVTKRGQDVALRCDPISGHVSLYWYRQALGQGPEFLTYFNYEAQQDKSGLPNDRFSAERPEGSISTLTIQRTEQRDSAMYRCASSVHLNTEAFFGQGTRLTVV.

This clonotype showed up just a few times. The J gene is TRBJ2-2, the V gene TRBV7-6, with TRBD1 identical over 11 bases. Trimming took 5 bases from V and 8 from J; bases not matched to a gene: 10. Germline V CDR1 and CDR2: SGHVS, FNYEAQ. There are 16 residues in the CDR3. This CDR3 reads CASSPPRDRGFGELFF. CDR3 coding DNA: TGTGCCAGCAGCCCCCCGAGGGACAGGGGGTTTGGGGAGCTGTTTTTT.

This clonotype was seen more than once but under ten times. The chain carries TRBV11-2 and TRBJ1-1; 9 bases align to TRBD1. CDR1 and CDR2 from the germline V gene are SGHAT and FQNNGV. The CDR3 extends over 15 amino acids. V was clipped by 2 bases and J by 7 bases; unmatched bases: 8. This CDR3 is CASSLKGTGFGEAFF. The CDR3 DNA is TGTGCCAGCAGCTTAAAGGGGACAGGGTTCGGTGAAGCTTTCTTT. The variable domain in full, completed from reference TRBV11-2 and TRBJ1-1, reads EAGVAQSPRYKIIEKRQSVAFWCNPISGHATLYWYQQILGQGPKLLIQFQNNGVVDDSQLPKDRFSAERLKGVDSTLKIQPAKLEDSAVYLCASSLKGTGFGEAFFGQGTRLTVV.

This clonotype was seen a single time. The chain uses TRBV6-5 and TRBJ2-4; 8 bases are a match to TRBD2. The CDR3 covers 17 residues. J gave up 3 bases and V 5 bases, and 12 bases lay outside the gene matches. Germline V gene lookup returns CDR1 MNHEY and CDR2 SVGAGI. The CDR3 reads CASSRDGGVWDKNIQYF. CDR3 DNA: TGTGCCAGCAGTCGGGACGGGGGGGTTTGGGACAAAAACATTCAGTACTTC.

This clonotype came up many times. This chain links TRBV7-2 with TRBJ1-4; the D is unclear. The CDR3 has 15 residues. Germline values: CDR1 SGHTA, CDR2 FQGNSA. Trimming pared 5 bases from V and 0 bases from J, leaving 10 bases between. CDR3 nucleotides: TGTGCCAGCAGCCCACGGCGCGCAACTAATGAAAAACTGTTTTTT. As protein: CASSPRRATNEKLFF.

The J gene is TRBJ1-4, the V gene TRBV5-4; 8 positions match TRBD1. The germline gives CDR1 SGHNT, CDR2 YYREEE (reference sequence). Losses at the gene ends were 0 bases for V and 5 bases for J; bases not matched to a gene: 6. This CDR3 is built from 16 residues. Here the CDR3 reads CASSLDRGTHNEKLFF. The DNA for the CDR3 is TGTGCCAGCAGCTTGGACAGGGGGACCCACAATGAAAAACTGTTTTTT.

This clonotype was seen a handful of times. The rearrangement uses TRBV12-3 or TRBV12-4 and TRBJ2-3, with 10 bases matching TRBD2. After removal of 4 bases from V and 5 bases from J, the junction contained 6 bases not matched to a gene. There are 15 residues in the CDR3. The CDR3 DNA reads TGTGCCAGCAGTTCCAGGACTAGCGGCCTAGATACGCAGTATTTT. Translating gives CASSSRTSGLDTQYF.

The rearrangement joins TRBV11-2 to TRBJ2-3; 7 bases line up with TRBD1. The length of the CDR3 is 17 residues. Germline values: CDR1 SGHAT, CDR2 FQNNGV. V shed 4 bases and J 7 bases; nucleotides not matched to a gene: 17. CDR3 sequence reads: CASSSVSTPDRRYTQYF. CDR3 sequence (DNA): TGTGCCAGCAGCTCCGTTTCGACGCCGGACAGGAGATATACGCAGTATTTT.

The chain carries TRBV5-5 and TRBJ2-2, with D tentatively TRBD1 or TRBD2 (6 bases each). Trimming shortened V by 4 bases and J by 1 base, and 14 bases separated the two germline ends. CDR3 length equals 16 residues. The germline V gene has CDR1 SGHKS and CDR2 YYEKEE (reference sequence). This CDR3 reads CASSPGAGMNTGELFF. The CDR3 nucleotides are TGTGCCAGCAGCCCGGGGGCGGGAATGAACACCGGGGAGCTGTTTTTT.

In its sample, this clonotype was seen a few times. The gene calls are TRBV4-2 and TRBJ1-6; D unresolved. Deletions cut 0 bases from V and 9 bases from J, with 12 bases between. Per germline, CDR1 LGHNA and CDR2 YNFKEQ. The CDR3 consists of 15 residues. CDR3 in amino acids: CASSQETFVGSPLHF. CDR3 nucleotides: TGTGCCAGCAGCCAAGAGACGTTCGTTGGTTCACCCCTCCACTTT.

The DNA for the CDR3 is TGTGCCTGGAGTGGGGGACTAGAGGGAAATGAGCAGTTCTTC. It specifies CAWSGGLEGNEQFF. The V gene is TRBV30, the J gene TRBJ2-1; 8 bases map to TRBD2. The CDR3 runs 14 residues. The J segment lost 7 bases and the V segment lost 1 base, leaving 6 bases of the junction unmatched. The V gene's germline CDR1 is GTSNPN and CDR2 SVGIG (reference sequence).

This clonotype has a single count. V is TRBV5-1 and J is TRBJ2-7, with D perhaps TRBD2 (6 bases). Trimming cost V 4 bases and J 6 bases, with 23 bases left between them. The CDR3 extends over 16 amino acids. CDR1 is SGHRS and CDR2 is YFSETQ in the germline V gene. CDR3 in DNA: TGCGCCAGCAGCACGGAGGGTGGATCGGGGTTTCGCGAGCAGTACTTC. Residues: CASSTEGGSGFREQYF.

This clonotype was recorded a few times. CDR3 residues: CASSLPSGPDTQYF. The CDR3 nucleotides read TGTGCCAGCAGTTTGCCTAGCGGCCCAGATACGCAGTATTTT. The V call is TRBV28, the J call TRBJ2-3, with 7 bases lining up with TRBD2. The J segment lost 4 bases and the V segment lost 3 bases, leaving 4 bases of the junction unmatched. Germline-derived CDR1 and CDR2 are MDHEN and SYDVKM. The CDR3 sequence is 14 residues long.

This clonotype was seen many times. The chain joins TRBV7-2 to TRBJ2-7; 11 bases map to TRBD2. This CDR3 comprises 13 residues. Germline CDR1 is SGHTA and CDR2 is FQGNSA. J gave up 12 bases and V 0 bases, and 4 bases lay outside the gene matches. The CDR3 sequence is CASSLATSGIWYF. CDR3 sequence (DNA): TGTGCCAGCAGCTTAGCGACTAGCGGGATTTGGTACTTC.

The J gene is TRBJ1-1, the V gene TRBV11-2; D may be TRBD1 (5 bases). The V end was cut by 2 bases, the J end by 4 bases, with 11 bases between. The CDR3 sequence is 14 residues long. Germline-derived CDR1 and CDR2 are SGHAT and FQNNGV. The CDR3 is CASSLRGAGTEAFF. DNA for the CDR3: TGTGCCAGCAGCTTAAGGGGCGCGGGCACTGAAGCTTTCTTT.

This clonotype was recorded once. The J gene is TRBJ1-4, the V gene TRBV4-2; D unclear. The CDR3 length is 15 residues. Trimming took 5 bases from V and 1 from J, leaving 11 bases between them. Germline loops: CDR1 LGHNA, CDR2 YNFKEQ. The DNA of the CDR3 is TGTGCCAGCAGCAGGCTTCCCGGAACTAATGAAAAACTGTTTTTT. Its protein is CASSRLPGTNEKLFF.

J is TRBJ2-1 and V is TRBV7-2, with 7 positions matching TRBD2. V trimming: 3 bases; J trimming: 2 bases; junction bases outside the gene matches: 4. The CDR3 contains 15 residues. Germline assignment: CDR1 SGHTA and CDR2 FQGNSA. The CDR3 region has the DNA TGTGCCAGCAGCTTCTCTAGCGGAGCCTACAATGAGCAGTTCTTC. Translated, it gives CASSFSSGAYNEQFF.

V is TRBV7-2 and J is TRBJ2-7; TRBD1 matches at 8 bases. The V gene end was trimmed by 5 bases and the J gene end by 5 bases; junction bases not matched to a gene: 5. The CDR3 has 13 residues. Germline V lookup: CDR1 SGHTA, CDR2 FQGNSA. The CDR3 is CASSPGQGDEQYF. The CDR3 DNA reads TGTGCCAGCAGCCCAGGACAGGGAGACGAGCAGTACTTC.

This clonotype has only a few counts. V and J are TRBV28 and TRBJ1-6; perhaps TRBD1 as D (5 bases). CDR3 size: 16 residues. Germline lookup yields CDR1 MDHEN and CDR2 SYDVKM. V was pared by 5 bases and J by 0 bases, with 11 bases between. The CDR3 is CASSPGPSSYNSPLHF. As DNA, the CDR3 is TGTGCCAGCAGTCCGGGACCGAGCTCCTATAATTCACCCCTCCACTTT.

This clonotype was counted many times. The chain links TRBV7-2 to TRBJ2-3; maybe TRBD2 (5 bases). The CDR3 contains 16 residues. V lost 5 bases to trimming and J lost 4 bases, with 19 bases between them. The germline V gene has CDR1 SGHTA and CDR2 FQGNSA. This chain's CDR3 is CASSPTRALGADTQYF. The CDR3 coding sequence is TGTGCCAGCAGCCCCACTAGAGCCTTGGGCGCAGATACGCAGTATTTT.

Comment on this clonotype: A read error may be the cause here, since a much bigger clone is one base away. The chain couples TRBV7-2 to TRBJ2-7, with D possibly being TRBD1 (7 bases). The CDR3 sequence is 14 residues long. Germline assignment: CDR1 SGHTA and CDR2 FQGNSA. Trimming left V 4 bases short and J 4 bases short, with 14 bases between. The CDR3 spells CASSYAAGGYEQYV. DNA of the CDR3: TGTGCCAGCAGCTACGCCGCAGGGGGGTACGAGCAGTACGTC.

This clonotype was recorded only once. The chain uses TRBV20-1 and TRBJ2-3, with D tentatively TRBD2 (5 bases). Per germline, CDR1 DFQATT and CDR2 SNEGSKA (reference sequence). This CDR3 region has 12 residues. V lost 6 bases and J 8 bases, leaving 15 bases between the germline ends. The CDR3 sequence: CSAQRVAGTQYF. CDR3 coding DNA: TGCAGTGCACAGAGAGTGGCGGGTACGCAGTATTTT.

This clonotype occurred a few times. As DNA, the CDR3 is TGTGCCAGCAGCCCGAAAAGGGACAGGGGAGACGGCTACACCTTC. Translating it yields CASSPKRDRGDGYTF. The chain joins TRBV7-6 to TRBJ1-2; 10 bases fit TRBD1. V trimming: 5 bases; J trimming: 8 bases; junction bases outside the gene matches: 11. There are 15 residues in the CDR3. From germline, CDR1 is SGHVS and CDR2 FNYEAQ. Full variable domain (remainder filled in from reference TRBV7-6 and TRBJ1-2): GAGVSQSPRYKVTKRGQDVALRCDPISGHVSLYWYRQALGQGPEFLTYFNYEAQQDKSGLPNDRFSAERPEGSISTLTIQRTEQRDSAMYRCASSPKRDRGDGYTFGSGTRLTVV.

V and J are TRBV4-3 and TRBJ1-2; 7 bases fit TRBD1. Trimming cost V 0 bases and J 4 bases; bases outside gene matches: 11. The CDR3 is 17 amino acids. CDR1 and CDR2 from the germline V gene are LGHNA and YSLEER. CDR3 DNA: TGCGCCAGCAGCCAAGATCCATCTACAGGGGAGCGCTATGGCTACACCTTC. It encodes CASSQDPSTGERYGYTF.